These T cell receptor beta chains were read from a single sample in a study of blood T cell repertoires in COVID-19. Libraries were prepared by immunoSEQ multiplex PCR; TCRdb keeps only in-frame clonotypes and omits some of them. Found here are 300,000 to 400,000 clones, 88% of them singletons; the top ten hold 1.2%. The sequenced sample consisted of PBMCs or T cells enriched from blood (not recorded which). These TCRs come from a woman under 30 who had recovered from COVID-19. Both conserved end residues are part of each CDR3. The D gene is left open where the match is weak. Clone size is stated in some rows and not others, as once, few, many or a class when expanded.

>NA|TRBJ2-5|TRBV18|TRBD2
TGTGCCAGCTCAAGACAGCGGGGGGGCCAGGAGACCCAGTACTTC
CASSRQRGGQETQYF
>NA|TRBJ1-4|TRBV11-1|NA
TGTGCCAGCAGCTTTATGGGACACCGTAATGAAAAACTGTTTTTT
CASSFMGHRNEKLFF
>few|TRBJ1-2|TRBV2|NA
TGTGCCAGCAGTGCCTACGGGGGGACGGGATATGGCTACACCTTC
CASSAYGGTGYGYTF
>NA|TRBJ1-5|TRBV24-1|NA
TGTGCCACCAGTGCAAGGGGGTCCGGAGCTAGCAATCAGCCCCAGCATTTT
CATSARGSGASNQPQHF
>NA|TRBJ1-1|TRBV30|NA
TGTGCCTGGAGTGTAACTGGTGACACTGAAGCTTTCTTT
CAWSVTGDTEAFF
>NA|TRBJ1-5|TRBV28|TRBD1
TGTGCCAGCAAAATGATCGACAGGGTAAATCAGCCCCAGCATTTT
CASKMIDRVNQPQHF
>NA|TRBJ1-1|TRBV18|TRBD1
TGTGCCAGCTCACCCTTGCGGGACAGGGGGCTTCTTGAGGCTTTCTTT
CASSPLRDRGLLEAFF
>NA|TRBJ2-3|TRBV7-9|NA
TGTGCCAGCAGCGAAGCCCCAGAGCCGAGGAATACGCAGTATTTT
CASSEAPEPRNTQYF
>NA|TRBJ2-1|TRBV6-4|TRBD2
TGTGCCAGCAGTGACTCGGCGGGGGGGATGAATGAGCAGTTCTTC
CASSDSAGGMNEQFF
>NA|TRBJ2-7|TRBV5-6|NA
TGTGCCAGCAGCTCTTACTACGAGCAGTACTTC
CASSSYYEQYF
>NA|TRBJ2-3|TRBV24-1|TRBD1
TGTGCCACCAGTGGGGACCGGGACAGCCTCACAGATACGCAGTATTTT
CATSGDRDSLTDTQYF
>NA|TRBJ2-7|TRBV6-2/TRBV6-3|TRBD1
TGTGCCAGCAGTTACCTATTGGGACAGAACTCCTACGAGCAGTACTTC
CASSYLLGQNSYEQYF
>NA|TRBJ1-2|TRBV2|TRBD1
TGTGCCAGCAGAAGACTGACAGGGGCCTCTTATGGCTACACCTTC
CASRRLTGASYGYTF
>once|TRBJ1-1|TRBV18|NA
TGTGCCAGCTCACCAGCGAGCGGGAGGGAAGCCACTGAAGCTTTCTTT
CASSPASGREATEAFF
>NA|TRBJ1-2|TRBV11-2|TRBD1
TGTGCCAGCAGCTCATGGACAGGGCGGAATGGCTACACCTTC
CASSSWTGRNGYTF
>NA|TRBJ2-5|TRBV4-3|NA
TGCGCCAGCAGCCAAGAGAGTCAAGAGACCCAGTACTTC
CASSQESQETQYF
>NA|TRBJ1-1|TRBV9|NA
TGTGCCAGCAGCGTAGAAGAGGGTTACACTGAAGCTTTCTTT
CASSVEEGYTEAFF
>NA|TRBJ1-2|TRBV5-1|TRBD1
TGCGCCAGCAGCCTTGGACAGGGAGACTATGGCTACACCTTC
CASSLGQGDYGYTF
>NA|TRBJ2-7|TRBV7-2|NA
TGTGCCAGCAGCTTAGCGGCACAGGAATTTTACGAGCAGTACTTC
CASSLAAQEFYEQYF
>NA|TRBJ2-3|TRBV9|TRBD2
TGTGCCAGCAGCGAATTTGCGGGGGTTTTAGATACGCAGTATTTT
CASSEFAGVLDTQYF
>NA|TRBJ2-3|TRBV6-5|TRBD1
TGTGCCAGCAGTAACCGGGACAGGCTCACAGATACGCAGTATTTT
CASSNRDRLTDTQYF
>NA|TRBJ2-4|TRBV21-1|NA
TGTGCCACCTTATCGGGACCGGGACAGGGAAACATTCAGTACTTC
CATLSGPGQGNIQYF
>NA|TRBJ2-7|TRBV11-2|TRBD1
TGTGCCAGCAGTACTGGACAGGGATACGAGCAGTACTTC
CASSTGQGYEQYF
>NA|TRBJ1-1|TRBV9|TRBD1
TGTGCCAGCAGCGGTAGACAGGGGAGGAACACTGAAGCTTTCTTT
CASSGRQGRNTEAFF
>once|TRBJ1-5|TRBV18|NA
TGTGCCAGCTCATGGTCAGAAAGCAATCAGCCCCAGCATTTT
CASSWSESNQPQHF
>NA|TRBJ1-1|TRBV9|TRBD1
TGTGCCAGCAGCCGGGGACAGGGGATTTGGACTGAAGCTTTCTTT
CASSRGQGIWTEAFF
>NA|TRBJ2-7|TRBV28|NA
TGTGCCAGCAGGCTTAGCCCCGGCGTTCCGTACTTC
CASRLSPGVPYF
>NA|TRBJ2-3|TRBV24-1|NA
TGTGCCACCTCTCCTGGACAGTGGACAGATACGCAGTATTTT
CATSPGQWTDTQYF
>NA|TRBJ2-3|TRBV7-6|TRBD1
TGTGCCAGCAGCCCCCGGGACAGGGGAACAGATACGCAGTATTTT
CASSPRDRGTDTQYF
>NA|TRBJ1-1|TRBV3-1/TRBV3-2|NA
TGTGCCAGCAGCCAATCCGAGACTGAAGCTTTCTTT
CASSQSETEAFF
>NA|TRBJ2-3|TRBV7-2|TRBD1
TGTGCCAGCAGCTCAAAGACAGGGGGCATCCCAGATACGCAGTATTTT
CASSSKTGGIPDTQYF
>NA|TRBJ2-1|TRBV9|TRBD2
TGTGCCAGCAGCGTAGAAGGGCTAGCGGGGGGGCGCGCCTACAATGAGCAGTTCTTC
CASSVEGLAGGRAYNEQFF
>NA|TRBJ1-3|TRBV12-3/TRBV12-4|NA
TGTGCCAGCAGCCAACTAGGGAACACCATATATTTT
CASSQLGNTIYF
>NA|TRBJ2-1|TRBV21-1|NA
TGTGCCAGCAGCAAAGACGAGACTAGCGGGGCCCTGGGTGAGCAGTTCTTC
CASSKDETSGALGEQFF
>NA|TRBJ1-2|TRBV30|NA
TGTGCCTGGACCGATTATGGCGGCTACACCTTC
CAWTDYGGYTF
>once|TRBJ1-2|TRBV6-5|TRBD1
TGTGCCAGCAGCTGGACAGGGCGTGACTATGGCTACACCTTC
CASSWTGRDYGYTF
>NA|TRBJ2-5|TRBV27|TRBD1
TGTGCCAGCAGCCGGGACAGGGGGTACCAAGAGACCCAGTACTTC
CASSRDRGYQETQYF
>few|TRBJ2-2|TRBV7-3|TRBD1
TGTGCCAGCAGCAGGACAGGGGACGCCGGGGAGCTGTTTTTT
CASSRTGDAGELFF
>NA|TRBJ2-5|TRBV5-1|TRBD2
TGCGCCAGCAGCTTTAGCGGGGGCCTACAAGAGACCCAGTACTTC
CASSFSGGLQETQYF
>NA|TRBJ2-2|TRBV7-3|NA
TGTGCCAGCAGGATGGCAGGGACCTCCAGGGGCGGGGAGCTGTTTTTT
CASRMAGTSRGGELFF
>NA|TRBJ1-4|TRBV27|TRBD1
TGTGCCAGCAGTCGGGACAGGGCGAGTGAAAAACTGTTTTTT
CASSRDRASEKLFF
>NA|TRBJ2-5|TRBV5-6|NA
TGTGCCAGCAGCTTGTTTCAGGGTGAGACCCAGTACTTC
CASSLFQGETQYF
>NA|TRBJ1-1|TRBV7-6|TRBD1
TGTGCCAGCAGCTCATACGACAGGGCGGAAGTTTTCTTT
CASSSYDRAEVFF
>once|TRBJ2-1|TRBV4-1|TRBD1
TGCGCCAGCAGCCAAGGAGCGACAGGGGGTACGGGTGAGCAGTTCTTC
CASSQGATGGTGEQFF
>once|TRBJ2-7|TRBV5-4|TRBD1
TGTGCCAGCAGCTTGGCGCGGACAGGGACTTTCGAGCAGTACTTC
CASSLARTGTFEQYF
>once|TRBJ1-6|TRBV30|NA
TGTGCCTGGGGAAAGGGGCGGAGTAATTCACCCCTCCACTTT
CAWGKGRSNSPLHF
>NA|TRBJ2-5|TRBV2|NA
TGTGCCAGCAGTGAATGGCCAGGCCAAGAGACCCAGTACTTC
CASSEWPGQETQYF
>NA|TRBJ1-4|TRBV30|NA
TGTGCCTGGAGTCTGGGGGCTTCTAATGAAAAACTGTTTTTT
CAWSLGASNEKLFF
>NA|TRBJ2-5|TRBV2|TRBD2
TGTGCCAGCAGTGAAGCCTGGCGGGGGGGCGGAGAGACCCAGTACTTC
CASSEAWRGGGETQYF
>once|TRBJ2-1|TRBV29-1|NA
TGCAGCGTTTGTGCCAACAGTGGCTATGAGCAGTTCTTC
CSVCANSGYEQFF
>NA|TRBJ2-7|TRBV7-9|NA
TGTGCCAGCAGCCCCCGGTCCGGGGGATCCTACGAGCAGTACTTC
CASSPRSGGSYEQYF
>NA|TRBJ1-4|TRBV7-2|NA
TGTGCCAGCACCGAGATACCAGGACTTGGCGAAAAACTGTTTTTT
CASTEIPGLGEKLFF
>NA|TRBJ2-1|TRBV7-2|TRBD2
TGTGCCAGCAGCCTTCAGGGACTAGCCTGGTCTGAGCAGTTCTTC
CASSLQGLAWSEQFF
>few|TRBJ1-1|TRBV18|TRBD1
TGTGCCAGCTCTCCCGACAGGGGGCTATTAAACACTGAAGCTTTCTTT
CASSPDRGLLNTEAFF
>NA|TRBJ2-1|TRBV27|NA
TGTGCCAGCAGTTTATTGGGGGGTGAGCAGTTCTTC
CASSLLGGEQFF
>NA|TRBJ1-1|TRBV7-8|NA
TGTGCCAGCAGCCCAAGGGGCAGTAACACTGAAGCTTTCTTT
CASSPRGSNTEAFF
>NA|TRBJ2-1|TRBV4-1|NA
TGCGCCAGCAGCCAGGCACGCGGGCAGGAGGGGAATGAGCAGTTCTTC
CASSQARGQEGNEQFF
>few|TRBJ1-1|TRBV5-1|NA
TGCGCCAGCAGCCCGATCCCCACAGAGAACACTGAAGCTTTCTTT
CASSPIPTENTEAFF